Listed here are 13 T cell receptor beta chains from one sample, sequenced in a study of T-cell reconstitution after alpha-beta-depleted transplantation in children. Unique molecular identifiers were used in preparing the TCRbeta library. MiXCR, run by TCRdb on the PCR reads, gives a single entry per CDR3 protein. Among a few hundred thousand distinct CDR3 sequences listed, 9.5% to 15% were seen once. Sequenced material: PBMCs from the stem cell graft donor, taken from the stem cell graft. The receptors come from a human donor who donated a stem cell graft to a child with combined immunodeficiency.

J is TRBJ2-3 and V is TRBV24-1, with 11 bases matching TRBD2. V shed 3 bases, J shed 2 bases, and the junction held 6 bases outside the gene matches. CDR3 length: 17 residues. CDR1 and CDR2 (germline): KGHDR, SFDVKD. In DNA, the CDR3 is TGTGCCACCAGTGATCCCGTGACTAGCGGGACCACAGATACGCAGTATTTT. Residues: CATSDPVTSGTTDTQYF.

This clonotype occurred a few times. The CDR3 reads CASSFQGQGVYEQYF. As DNA, the CDR3 is TGTGCCAGCAGTTTTCAGGGACAGGGTGTATACGAGCAGTACTTC. The chain has TRBV27 and TRBJ2-7; TRBD1 matches at 9 bases. This CDR3 is built from 15 residues. The J segment lost 4 bases and the V segment lost 3 bases, leaving 7 bases of the junction unmatched. Germline V gene sequence: CDR1 MNHEY, CDR2 SMNVEV (reference sequence).

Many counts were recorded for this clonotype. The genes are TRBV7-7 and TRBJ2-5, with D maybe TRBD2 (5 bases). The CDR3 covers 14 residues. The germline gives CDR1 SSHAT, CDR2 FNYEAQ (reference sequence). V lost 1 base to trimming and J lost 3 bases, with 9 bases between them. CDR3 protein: CASSLGVREETQYF. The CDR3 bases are TGTGCCAGCAGCTTAGGGGTGAGGGAAGAGACCCAGTACTTC.

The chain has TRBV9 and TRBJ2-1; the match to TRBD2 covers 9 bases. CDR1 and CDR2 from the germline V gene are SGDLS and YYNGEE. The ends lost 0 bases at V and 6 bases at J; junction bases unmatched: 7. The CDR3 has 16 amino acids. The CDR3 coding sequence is TGTGCCAGCAGCGTAGGTGAGCGGGGGGTATTCAATGAGCAGTTCTTC. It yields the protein CASSVGERGVFNEQFF.

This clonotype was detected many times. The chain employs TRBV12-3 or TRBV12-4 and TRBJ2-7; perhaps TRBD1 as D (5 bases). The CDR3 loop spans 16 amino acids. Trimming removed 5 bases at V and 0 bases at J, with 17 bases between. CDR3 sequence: CASSPLVRASSYEQYF. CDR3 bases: TGTGCCAGCAGTCCCCTTGTCAGGGCTAGCTCCTACGAGCAGTACTTC.

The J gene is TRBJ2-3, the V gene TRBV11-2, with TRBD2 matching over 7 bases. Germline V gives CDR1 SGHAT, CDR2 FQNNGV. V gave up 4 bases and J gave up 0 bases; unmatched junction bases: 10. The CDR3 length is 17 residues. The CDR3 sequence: CASSSYMLADSTDTQYF. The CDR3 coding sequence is TGTGCCAGCAGCTCTTACATGCTAGCGGACAGCACAGATACGCAGTATTTT.

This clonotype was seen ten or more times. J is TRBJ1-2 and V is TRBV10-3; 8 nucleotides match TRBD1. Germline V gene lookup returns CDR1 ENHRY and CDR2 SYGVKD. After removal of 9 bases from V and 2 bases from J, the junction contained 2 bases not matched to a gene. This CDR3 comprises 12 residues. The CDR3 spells CAIGQGNYGYTF. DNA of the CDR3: TGTGCCATAGGACAGGGAAACTATGGCTACACCTTC.

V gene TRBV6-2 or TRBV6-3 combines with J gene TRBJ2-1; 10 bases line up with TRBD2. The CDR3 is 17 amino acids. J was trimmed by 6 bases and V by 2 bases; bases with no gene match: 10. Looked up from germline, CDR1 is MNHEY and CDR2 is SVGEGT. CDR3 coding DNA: TGTGCCAGCAGTTACGGGGCCGGGACTAGCGATCGCAATGAGCAGTTCTTC. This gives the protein CASSYGAGTSDRNEQFF.

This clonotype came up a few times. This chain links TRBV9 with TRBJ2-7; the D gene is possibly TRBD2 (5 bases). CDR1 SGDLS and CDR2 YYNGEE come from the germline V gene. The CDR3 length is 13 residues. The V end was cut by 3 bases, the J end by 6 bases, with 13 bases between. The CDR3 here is CASSAGSAFEQYF. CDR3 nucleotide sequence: TGTGCCAGCAGCGCGGGGTCGGCCTTCGAGCAGTACTTC.

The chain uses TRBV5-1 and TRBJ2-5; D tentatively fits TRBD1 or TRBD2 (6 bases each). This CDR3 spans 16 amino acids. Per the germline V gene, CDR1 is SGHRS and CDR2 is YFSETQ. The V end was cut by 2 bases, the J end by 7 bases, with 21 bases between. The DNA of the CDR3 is TGCGCCAGCAGCTTCCTTACGGCCCAAGGGGGAGGGACCCAGTACTTC. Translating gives CASSFLTAQGGGTQYF.

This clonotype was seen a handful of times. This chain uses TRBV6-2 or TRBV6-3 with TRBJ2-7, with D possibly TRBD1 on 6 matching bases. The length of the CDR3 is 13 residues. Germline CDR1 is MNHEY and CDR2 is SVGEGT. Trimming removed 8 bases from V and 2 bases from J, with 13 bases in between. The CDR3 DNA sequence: TGTGCCAGCCTGGACAGTCTCACCTACGAGCAGTACTTC. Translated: CASLDSLTYEQYF.

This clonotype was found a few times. The CDR3 here is CAISEAGTGANEKLFF. Written as DNA, the CDR3 is TGTGCCATCAGTGAGGCGGGGACAGGAGCAAATGAAAAACTGTTTTTT. The rearrangement uses TRBV10-3 and TRBJ1-4, with TRBD1 matching 8 bases. In germline, CDR1 is ENHRY, CDR2 SYGVKD. V trimming: 2 bases; J trimming: 5 bases; junction bases outside the gene matches: 7. This CDR3 comprises 16 residues.

CDR3 loop: CASSFDVQGYNEQFF. The CDR3 region has the DNA TGTGCCAGCAGTTTTGACGTACAGGGCTACAATGAGCAGTTCTTC. The V call is TRBV27, the J call TRBJ2-1, with D tentatively TRBD1 (6 bases). Germline V CDR1 and CDR2: MNHEY, SMNVEV (reference sequence). Trimming stripped 3 bases from V and 3 bases from J, with 12 bases between. There are 15 residues in the CDR3.